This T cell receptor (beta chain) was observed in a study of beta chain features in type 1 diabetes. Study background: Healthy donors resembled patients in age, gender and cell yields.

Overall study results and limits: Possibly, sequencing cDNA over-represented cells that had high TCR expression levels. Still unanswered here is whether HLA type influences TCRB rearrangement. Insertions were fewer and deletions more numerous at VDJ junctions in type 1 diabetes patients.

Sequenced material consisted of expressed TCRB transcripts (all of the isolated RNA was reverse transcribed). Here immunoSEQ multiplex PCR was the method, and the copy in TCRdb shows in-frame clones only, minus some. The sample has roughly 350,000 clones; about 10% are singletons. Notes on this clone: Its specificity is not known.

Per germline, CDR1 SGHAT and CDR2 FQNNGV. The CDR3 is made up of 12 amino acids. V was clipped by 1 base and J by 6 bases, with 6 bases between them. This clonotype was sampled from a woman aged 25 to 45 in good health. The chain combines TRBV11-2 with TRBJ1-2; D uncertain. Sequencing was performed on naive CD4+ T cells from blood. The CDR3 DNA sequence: TGTGCCAGCAGCTTAGGACATGATGGCTACACCTTC. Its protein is CASSLGHDGYTF.